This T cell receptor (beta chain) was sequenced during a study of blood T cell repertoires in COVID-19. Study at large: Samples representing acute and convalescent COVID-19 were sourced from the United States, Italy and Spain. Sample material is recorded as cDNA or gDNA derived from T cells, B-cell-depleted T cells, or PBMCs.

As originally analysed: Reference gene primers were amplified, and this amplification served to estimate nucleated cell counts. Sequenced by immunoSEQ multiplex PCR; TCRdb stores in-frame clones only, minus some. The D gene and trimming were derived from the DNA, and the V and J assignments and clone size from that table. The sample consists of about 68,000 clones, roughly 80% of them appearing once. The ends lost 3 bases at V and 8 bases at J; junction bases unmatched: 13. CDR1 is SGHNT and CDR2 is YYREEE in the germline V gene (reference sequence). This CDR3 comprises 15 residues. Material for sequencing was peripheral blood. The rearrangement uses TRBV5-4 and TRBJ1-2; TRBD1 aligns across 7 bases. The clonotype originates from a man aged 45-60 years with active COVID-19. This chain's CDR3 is CASSSWTGSEIGYTF. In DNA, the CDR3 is TGTGCCAGCAGCTCCTGGACAGGTTCGGAGATAGGCTACACCTTC. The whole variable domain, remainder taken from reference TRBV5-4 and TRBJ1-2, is ETGVTQSPTHLIKTRGQQVTLRCSSQSGHNTVSWYQQALGQGPQFIFQYYREEENGRGNFPPRFSGLQFPNYSSELNVNALELDDSALYLCASSSWTGSEIGYTFGSGTRLTVV.